This T cell receptor (beta chain) was captured by sequencing in a study of OX40 agonist ivuxolimab in advanced cancers. Study details: Dose-escalation cases comprised hepatocellular carcinoma, melanoma, renal cell or head and neck cancer. The study's findings and limits: Some of the nonresponding patients also showed low levels of normalized T-cell clonal expansion. Mean expanded clone counts were higher in CD8+ than CD4+ T cells. Within 6 weeks, CD4+ and CD8+ blood T cells expanded clonally at 0.1 to 3.0 mg/kg.

Sequencing used immunoSEQ multiplex PCR; TCRdb keeps in-frame clones, though not all of them. This sample has roughly 32,000 clones, with around 90% found just once. This clone came up once. Its antigen is undetermined. Trimming removed 7 bases from V and 3 bases from J; junction bases left unmatched: 4. Germline-derived CDR1 and CDR2 are SQVTM and ANQGSEA. The CDR3 sequence is 13 residues long. The receptor was isolated from an adult with an advanced solid tumor such as melanoma, head and neck, liver or kidney cancer. The gene calls are TRBV29-1 and TRBJ1-4; 8 bases are a match to TRBD1. Sample: CD4+ or CD8+ T cells sorted from blood, taken in a trial of the OX40 agonist ivuxolimab. CDR3 protein: CSAKGQANEKLFF. For the CDR3, the DNA is TGCAGCGCGAAGGGACAGGCTAATGAAAAACTGTTTTTT.